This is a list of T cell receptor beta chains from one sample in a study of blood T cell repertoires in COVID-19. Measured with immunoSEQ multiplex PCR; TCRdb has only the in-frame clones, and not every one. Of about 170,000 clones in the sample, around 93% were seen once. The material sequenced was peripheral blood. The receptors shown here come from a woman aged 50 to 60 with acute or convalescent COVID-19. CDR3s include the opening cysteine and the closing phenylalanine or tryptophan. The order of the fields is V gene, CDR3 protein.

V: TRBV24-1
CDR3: CATSDPTRLPDNEQFF

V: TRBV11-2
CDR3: CASSPRGLGTEAFF

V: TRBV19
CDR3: CASSGTGINTEAFF

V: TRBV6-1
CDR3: CASSEPGGGANVLTF

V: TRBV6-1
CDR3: CASSEPQGNGYTF

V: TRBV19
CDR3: CASSAQGAPGAYEQYF

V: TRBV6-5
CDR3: CASSYGENTGELFF

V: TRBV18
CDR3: CASSRGVSAGYNEQFF

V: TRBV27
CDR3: CASSLLAGEGYLRIEQFF

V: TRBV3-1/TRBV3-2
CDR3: CASSHERQGEGETQYF

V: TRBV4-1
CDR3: CASSQAIHSGNTIYF

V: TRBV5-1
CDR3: CASSSTGGSNTEAFF

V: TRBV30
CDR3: CAWSLGLAGGTQYF

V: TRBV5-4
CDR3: CASSTRTGSPTEAFF

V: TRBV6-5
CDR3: CASSSIGVQAFF

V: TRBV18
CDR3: CASSRDRANTGELFF

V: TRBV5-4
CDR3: CASSPKAGGNTDTQYF

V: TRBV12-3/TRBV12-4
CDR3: CASRDRPQETQYF

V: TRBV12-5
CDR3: CASGFSQTGNTIYF

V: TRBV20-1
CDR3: CSAHSGHEQYF

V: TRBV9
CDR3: CASSAGVPSGYTF

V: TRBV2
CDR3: CASIRRGRDTEAFF

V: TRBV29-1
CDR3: CSVGTGEPGNTIYF

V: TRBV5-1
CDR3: CASSWRGYQETQYF

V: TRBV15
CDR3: CATSRDGTPSETQYF

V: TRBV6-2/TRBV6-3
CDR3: CASSYGFRTDYGYTF

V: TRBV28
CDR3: CASRMKTGGDETQYF

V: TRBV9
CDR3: CASSVAWLAGTTGELFF

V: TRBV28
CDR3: CASSLGQNEQFF

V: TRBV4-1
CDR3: CASSQDREGEQYF

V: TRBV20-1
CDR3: CSADSSYGYTF

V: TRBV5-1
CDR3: CASREISAGELFF

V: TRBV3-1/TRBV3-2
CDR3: CASSPELAGQETQYF

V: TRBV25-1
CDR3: CASSESMTGGSGGGYTF

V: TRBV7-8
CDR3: CASSLAGRNTEAFF

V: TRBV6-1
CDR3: CASSEGTGALMGNTIYF

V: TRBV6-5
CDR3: CASQGQGSSPLHF

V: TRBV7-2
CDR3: CASSRGGNEQFF

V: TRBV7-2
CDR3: CASSPGGITSTDTQYF

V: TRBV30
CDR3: CAWSRGRQAYNEQFF

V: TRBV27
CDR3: CASSPSEGDRGQPQHF

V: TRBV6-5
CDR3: CASLSTGELFF

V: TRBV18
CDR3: CASSPRSGGYNEQFF

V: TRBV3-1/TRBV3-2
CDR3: CASSLGLAGLQETQYF

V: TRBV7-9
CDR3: CASSTERDRPSGANVLTF

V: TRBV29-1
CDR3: CSVVGQTNNYGYTF

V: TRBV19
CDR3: CASTHRGPEAFF

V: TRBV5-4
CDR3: CASSDGWENEQFF

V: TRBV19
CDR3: CASSMAGGPTYEQYF

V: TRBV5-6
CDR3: CASSLVLTQGAFF

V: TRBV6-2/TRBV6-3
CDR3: CASSYSVEGSTKYEQYF

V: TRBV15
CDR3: CATSMAGGLSYNEQFF

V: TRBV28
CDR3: CASSPTGQVFYGYTF

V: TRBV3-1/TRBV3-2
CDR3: CASRRNSGNTIYF

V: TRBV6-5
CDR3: CASSYLGGNQPQHF

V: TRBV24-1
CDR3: CATSDPTGNQPQHF

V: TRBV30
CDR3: CAWSWTASSNEKLFF